One sample yielded the 30 T cell receptor beta chains listed below, sequenced in a study of OX40 agonist ivuxolimab in advanced cancers. Clones were sequenced by immunoSEQ multiplex PCR, and TCRdb holds only the in-frame ones, with some missing. The sample gives around 70,000 clones, 85% to 90% of which show up once; over 10% is in the top ten. Source: CD4+ or CD8+ T cells sorted from blood, taken in a trial of the OX40 agonist ivuxolimab. The receptors originated from an adult with an advanced solid tumor such as melanoma, head and neck, liver or kidney cancer.

The V gene is TRBV6-5, the J gene TRBJ2-4; TRBD2 matches 7 bases. Germline V CDR1 and CDR2: MNHEY, SVGAGI. The V and J ends lost 4 bases and 0 bases, in that order; junction bases with no gene match: 6. This CDR3 has 16 residues. CDR3 region: CASSFGGMLAKNIQYF. DNA for the CDR3: TGTGCCAGCAGTTTCGGGGGGATGCTAGCCAAAAACATTCAGTACTTC.

The chain links TRBV11-2 to TRBJ2-1, with 10 bases matching TRBD2. Losses at the gene ends were 5 bases for V and 3 bases for J; bases not matched to a gene: 7. This CDR3 contains 16 residues. Germline assignment: CDR1 SGHAT and CDR2 FQNNGV. CDR3 loop: CASSPTERGGYNEQFF. The CDR3, as DNA: TGTGCCAGCAGCCCTACTGAGCGGGGGGGCTACAATGAGCAGTTCTTC.

The chain joins TRBV7-9 to TRBJ2-5; no reliable D call. The V gene lost 4 bases and the J gene lost 11 bases, with 23 bases spanning the gap. Germline CDR1 is SEHNR and CDR2 is FQNEAQ (reference sequence). The CDR3 is 15 residues long. CDR3 coding DNA: TGTGCCAGCAGCTCCGCGCGGACGTCCAGGTTAGAGCAGTACTTC. Residues: CASSSARTSRLEQYF. The full variable domain, with the rest looked up from reference TRBV7-9 and TRBJ2-5, is DTGVSQNPRHKITKRGQNVTFRCDPISEHNRLYWYRQTLGQGPEFLTYFQNEAQLEKSRLLSDRFSAERPKGSFSTLEIQRTEQGDSAMYLCASSSARTSRLEQYFGPGTRLLVL.

V gene TRBV28 combines with J gene TRBJ2-7; TRBD2 aligns across 10 bases. The CDR3 is 15 residues long. V shed 6 bases and J 3 bases; nucleotides not matched to a gene: 8. The germline V gene encodes CDR1 MDHEN and CDR2 SYDVKM. The CDR3 loop reads CASRPSGRDFYEQYF. CDR3 nucleotide sequence: TGTGCCAGCAGACCGAGCGGGAGGGACTTCTACGAGCAGTACTTC.

The chain is built from TRBV9 and TRBJ1-1; tentatively, D is TRBD1 (6 bases). CDR3 length: 15 residues. V lost 3 bases and J lost 3, with 15 bases in between. Germline lookup yields CDR1 SGDLS and CDR2 YYNGEE. In nucleotides, the CDR3 is TGTGCCAGCAGCGCCGGCAGGGGCAGGGACACTGAAGCTTTCTTT. It yields the protein CASSAGRGRDTEAFF.

The CDR3 protein is CASSSLTRYYEQYF. CDR3 in DNA: TGCGCCAGCAGTTCTCTGACTAGGTACTACGAGCAGTACTTC. This chain uses TRBV10-2 with TRBJ2-7, with D perhaps matching TRBD2 (6 bases). This CDR3 comprises 14 residues. Germline V gives CDR1 WSHSY, CDR2 SAAADI. Trimming removed 5 bases at V and 3 bases at J, with 14 bases between.

This clone appeared once. The genes are TRBV21-1 and TRBJ2-2. TRBV21-1 is a pseudogene. The CDR3 contains 18 residues. This chain's CDR3 is CASPKGRHPGVGTGKLFF. The CDR3 DNA is TGTGCCAGCCCCAAGGGGAGACATCCGGGCGTCGGCACCGGGAAGCTGTTTTTT.

J is TRBJ2-2 and V is TRBV9, with a tentative D call TRBD2 (6 bases). Germline V gene data show CDR1 as SGDLS and CDR2 as YYNGEE. The germline V and J ends were trimmed by 4 bases and 5 bases, with 18 bases remaining between them. The CDR3 totals 16 residues. CDR3 DNA sequence: TGTGCCAGCAGCCCACGAGAGGTTCGGGGGACCGGGGAGCTGTTTTTT. As protein: CASSPREVRGTGELFF.

The genes are TRBV11-2 and TRBJ1-1; D ambiguous. CDR1 SGHAT and CDR2 FQNNGV come from the germline V gene. CDR3 length: 14 residues. Deletions cut 1 base from V and 1 base from J, with 7 bases between. DNA for the CDR3: TGTGCCAGCAGCTTAGGGTTCCGGAACACTGAAGCTTTCTTT. This codes for CASSLGFRNTEAFF.

This rearrangement joins TRBV11-2 to TRBJ1-4; TRBD1 matches 9 bases. Germline values: CDR1 SGHAT, CDR2 FQNNGV. The CDR3 is 14 residues long. With V trimmed by 5 bases and J by 7 bases, 5 bases remained unmatched. The CDR3, as DNA: TGTGCCAGCAGCCCCGGGACAGGGTTTGAAAAACTGTTTTTT. Its protein is CASSPGTGFEKLFF.

This chain joins TRBV6-5 and TRBJ2-7; 8 bases line up with TRBD1. The CDR3 extends over 13 amino acids. From germline, CDR1 is MNHEY and CDR2 SVGAGI. The V and J ends lost 6 bases and 5 bases, in that order; junction bases with no gene match: 6. CDR3 in amino acids: CASRLDRVHEQYF. The CDR3 DNA follows: TGTGCCAGCAGACTGGACAGGGTCCACGAGCAGTACTTC.

This clone showed up just a few times. This chain joins TRBV19 and TRBJ2-6, with D tentatively TRBD1 (6 bases). This CDR3 has 15 amino acids. V shed 1 base and J shed 2 bases, with 6 bases lying between them. Germline assignment: CDR1 LNHDA and CDR2 SQIVND (reference sequence). CDR3 bases: TGTGCCAGTAGTATAGCAGGGGCTGGGGCCAACGTCCTGACTTTC. Translation gives CASSIAGAGANVLTF.

V usage is TRBV11-2 and J usage is TRBJ2-1, with 9 bases identical to TRBD1. CDR3 size: 15 residues. Per germline, CDR1 SGHAT and CDR2 FQNNGV. V trimming: 2 bases; J trimming: 9 bases; junction bases outside the gene matches: 8. CDR3 nucleotide sequence: TGTGCCAGCAGCTTATTTTCCGGACAGGGGATTGAGCAGTTCTTC. This gives the protein CASSLFSGQGIEQFF.

The gene calls are TRBV28 and TRBJ1-3, with a tentative D call TRBD1 (6 bases). V lost 3 bases and J 0 bases, leaving 12 bases between the germline ends. This CDR3 has 16 residues. Germline V CDR1 and CDR2: MDHEN, SYDVKM. CDR3 loop: CASSLGAAYSGNTIYF. CDR3 nucleotides: TGTGCCAGCAGTTTGGGGGCAGCCTACTCTGGAAACACCATATATTTT.

This clone was picked up a small number of times. The rearrangement links TRBV29-1 to TRBJ1-2; TRBD1 aligns across 9 bases. After removal of 4 bases from V and 4 bases from J, the junction contained 1 base not matched to a gene. Germline loops: CDR1 SQVTM, CDR2 ANQGSEA. The CDR3 has 12 amino acids. The CDR3: CSVGGQGYGYTF. CDR3 DNA sequence: TGCAGCGTTGGGGGACAGGGCTATGGCTACACCTTC.

The V gene is TRBV9, the J gene TRBJ2-1; D is unclear. The CDR3 spans 13 residues. CDR1 is SGDLS and CDR2 is YYNGEE in the germline V gene. V was trimmed by 3 bases and J by 7 bases, leaving 11 bases between them. The CDR3 DNA reads as TGTGCCAGCAGCGCCAGGCCTAGGAATGAGCAGTTCTTC. This sequence encodes CASSARPRNEQFF.

The CDR3 region is CASSRDRSYNEQFF. Written as DNA, the CDR3 is TGTGCCAGCAGTAGGGACAGGAGCTACAATGAGCAGTTCTTC. This rearrangement joins TRBV27 to TRBJ2-1, with TRBD1 identical over 8 bases. In germline, CDR1 is MNHEY, CDR2 SMNVEV (reference sequence). V gave up 5 bases and J gave up 3 bases; unmatched junction bases: 3. The CDR3 is made up of 14 amino acids.

The rearrangement joins TRBV10-3 to TRBJ1-1, with a weak D call TRBD1 (6 bases). Trimming shortened V by 10 bases and J by 4 bases, and 16 bases separated the two germline ends. CDR1 and CDR2 (germline): ENHRY, SYGVKD. This CDR3 contains 13 residues. Here the CDR3 DNA reads TGTGCCACGGGAGGGGGGGTTGGCACTGAAGCTTTCTTT. Translated, it gives CATGGGVGTEAFF.

J is TRBJ2-2 and V is TRBV7-9; the D gene is possibly TRBD2 (6 bases). This CDR3 is 14 amino acids long. CDR1 and CDR2 (germline): SEHNR, FQNEAQ (reference sequence). Trimming stripped 11 bases from V and 0 bases from J, with 13 bases between. The CDR3: CAALGLANTGELFF. The CDR3 bases are TGTGCCGCCCTGGGACTGGCGAACACCGGGGAGCTGTTTTTT. Supplemented by reference TRBV7-9 and TRBJ2-2, the full variable domain reads DTGVSQNPRHKITKRGQNVTFRCDPISEHNRLYWYRQTLGQGPEFLTYFQNEAQLEKSRLLSDRFSAERPKGSFSTLEIQRTEQGDSAMYLCAALGLANTGELFFGEGSRLTVL.

The chain uses TRBV5-1 and TRBJ1-4, with D perhaps TRBD1 (5 bases). The CDR3 is 15 amino acids. Germline loops: CDR1 SGHRS, CDR2 YFSETQ. V lost 0 bases and J 3 bases, leaving 9 bases between the germline ends. The CDR3 sequence is CASSLVMGPNEKLFF. The CDR3 DNA reads TGCGCCAGCAGCTTGGTTATGGGACCTAATGAAAAACTGTTTTTT.

V gene TRBV9 combines with J gene TRBJ2-1; 9 bases agree with TRBD2. The CDR3 length is 15 residues. The junction had 7 bases not matched to a gene; V was cut back by 4 bases and J by 5 bases. Germline loops: CDR1 SGDLS, CDR2 YYNGEE. CDR3 DNA sequence: TGTGCCAGCAGCCCTAGGACTAGCGCGCACAATGAGCAGTTCTTC. Translating gives CASSPRTSAHNEQFF.

This clone came up a few times. The genes are TRBV4-2 and TRBJ2-7, with TRBD2 identical over 7 bases. V lost 2 bases to trimming and J lost 5 bases; unmatched junction nucleotides: 9. This CDR3 is 15 amino acids long. Germline CDR1 and CDR2: LGHNA and YNFKEQ. The CDR3 DNA is TGTGCCAGCAGCCAACGGGGCGGGGGAGGCGACGAGCAGTACTTC. This sequence encodes CASSQRGGGGDEQYF.

The chain employs TRBV28 and TRBJ2-2; 9 nucleotides align to TRBD1. Germline CDR1 is MDHEN and CDR2 is SYDVKM. The CDR3 runs to 15 residues. With V trimmed by 6 bases and J by 6 bases, 8 bases remained unmatched. CDR3 DNA: TGTGCCAGCAGGCCCGGGACAGGGTTCCCCGGGGAGCTGTTTTTT. Its protein product is CASRPGTGFPGELFF.

The chain recombines TRBV27 with TRBJ2-5; TRBD2 matches at 7 bases. The CDR3 covers 14 residues. Germline lookup yields CDR1 MNHEY and CDR2 SMNVEV (reference sequence). The V gene end was trimmed by 2 bases and the J gene end by 5 bases; junction bases not matched to a gene: 5. CDR3 in DNA: TGTGCCAGCAGTTTAGCGGGAGCTTCGGAGACCCAGTACTTC. Amino acid sequence: CASSLAGASETQYF.

The chain uses TRBV9 and TRBJ2-3, with TRBD1 matching 7 bases. This CDR3 has 16 amino acids. Per the germline V gene, CDR1 is SGDLS and CDR2 is YYNGEE. V lost 0 bases, J lost 2 bases, and 6 bases stayed unmatched. The CDR3 sequence: CASSVVKGADTDTQYF. Written as DNA, the CDR3 is TGTGCCAGCAGCGTAGTGAAGGGGGCCGACACAGATACGCAGTATTTT.

The rearrangement links TRBV2 to TRBJ2-5; the D gene could be TRBD1 or TRBD2 (5 bases each). This CDR3 has 13 residues. V was shortened by 7 bases and J by 11 bases, with 20 bases between the two germline ends. Germline V gives CDR1 SNHLY, CDR2 FYNNEI. The CDR3 region is CASTTEPGEGQYF. CDR3 nucleotide sequence: TGTGCCAGCACGACGGAACCTGGTGAGGGGCAGTACTTC.

J is TRBJ2-1 and V is TRBV5-4, with D unresolved. The CDR3 spans 13 residues. V lost 1 base to trimming and J lost 7 bases, with 9 bases between them. Germline CDR1 and CDR2: SGHNT and YYREEE (reference sequence). This CDR3 reads CASSLYVENEQFF. CDR3 nucleotide sequence: TGTGCCAGCAGCTTGTATGTAGAGAATGAGCAGTTCTTC.

This chain joins TRBV28 and TRBJ2-5; 9 positions match TRBD1. The germline V gene encodes CDR1 MDHEN and CDR2 SYDVKM. CDR3 size: 16 residues. Germline trimming cut 4 bases from V and 4 bases from J; bases unmatched to any gene: 10. CDR3 region: CASSSTGQGDGETQYF. In nucleotides, the CDR3 is TGTGCCAGCAGTTCGACGGGACAGGGTGACGGAGAGACCCAGTACTTC.

The chain is built from TRBV11-3 and TRBJ2-5, with D unresolved. The CDR3 runs to 14 residues. Germline CDR1 and CDR2: SGHNT and YENEEA. The V gene lost 2 bases and the J gene lost 2 bases, with 9 bases spanning the gap. CDR3 residues: CASSLRGGQETQYF. CDR3 bases: TGTGCCAGCAGCTTAAGAGGCGGACAAGAGACCCAGTACTTC.

V usage is TRBV6-4 and J usage is TRBJ1-3; D gene ambiguous. Trimming left V 2 bases short and J 5 bases short, with 19 bases between. Per the germline V gene, CDR1 is MRHNA and CDR2 is SNTAGT. CDR3 length: 17 residues. The CDR3 coding sequence is TGTGCCAGCAGTGACCCCCTAGAACCACGATCCCGAAACACCATATATTTT. Amino acid sequence: CASSDPLEPRSRNTIYF.